This TCR beta chain was identified in a study of T cell responses to AZD1222 COVID-19 vaccine. Samples with a second dose at about 4 or about 12 weeks were pooled together. Germline loops: CDR1 SGHAT, CDR2 FQNNGV. The CDR3 is made up of 17 amino acids. Losses at the gene ends were 5 bases for V and 4 bases for J; bases not matched to a gene: 15. Generated by immunoSEQ multiplex PCR, the TCRdb table keeps only in-frame clones and is missing some. The repertoire includes 53,000 or so clones, around 86% of them detected once, and 5.5% to 8% sits in the top ten. The clonotype was recovered from an adult who received the AZD1222 COVID-19 vaccine. The chain joins TRBV11-2 to TRBJ2-5; 8 nucleotides agree with TRBD1. Sequencing used peripheral blood, obtained 28 days after the second AZD1222 dose. The DNA of the CDR3 is TGTGCCAGCAGCCCTGGACAGGGCCTGGGCTATAGAGAGACCCAGTACTTC. This encodes CASSPGQGLGYRETQYF.